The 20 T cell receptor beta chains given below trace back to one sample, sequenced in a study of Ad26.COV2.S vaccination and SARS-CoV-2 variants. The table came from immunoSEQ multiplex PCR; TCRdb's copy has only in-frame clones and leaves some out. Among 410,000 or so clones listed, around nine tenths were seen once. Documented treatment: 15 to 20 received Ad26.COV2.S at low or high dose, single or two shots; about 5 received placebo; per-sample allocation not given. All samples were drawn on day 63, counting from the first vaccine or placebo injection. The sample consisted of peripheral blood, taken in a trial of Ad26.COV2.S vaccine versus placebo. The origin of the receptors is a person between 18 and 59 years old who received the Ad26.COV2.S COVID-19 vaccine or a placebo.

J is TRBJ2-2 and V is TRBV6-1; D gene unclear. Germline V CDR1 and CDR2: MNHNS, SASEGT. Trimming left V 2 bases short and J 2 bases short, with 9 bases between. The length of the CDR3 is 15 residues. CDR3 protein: CASSEIYGNTGELFF. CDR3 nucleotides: TGTGCCAGCAGTGAAATCTATGGCAACACCGGGGAGCTGTTTTTT.

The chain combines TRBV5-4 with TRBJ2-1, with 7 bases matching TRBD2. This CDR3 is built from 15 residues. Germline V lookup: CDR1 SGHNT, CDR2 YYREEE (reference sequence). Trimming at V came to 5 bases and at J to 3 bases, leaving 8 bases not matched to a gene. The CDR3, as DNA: TGTGCCAGCAGTTTTGTAGCGGGTTTCTACAATGAGCAGTTCTTC. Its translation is CASSFVAGFYNEQFF.

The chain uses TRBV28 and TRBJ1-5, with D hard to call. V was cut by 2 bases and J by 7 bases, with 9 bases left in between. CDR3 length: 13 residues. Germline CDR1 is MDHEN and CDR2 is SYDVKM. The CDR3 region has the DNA TGTGCCAGCAGTTTAACAAACCCCCAGCCCCAGCATTTT. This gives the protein CASSLTNPQPQHF.

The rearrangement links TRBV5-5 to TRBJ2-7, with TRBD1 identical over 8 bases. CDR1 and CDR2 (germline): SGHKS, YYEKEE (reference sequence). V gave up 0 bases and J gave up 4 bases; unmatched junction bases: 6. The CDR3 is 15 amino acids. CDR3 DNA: TGTGCCAGCAGCTTGGGACAGGGGAGAGGTTACGAGCAGTACTTC. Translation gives CASSLGQGRGYEQYF.

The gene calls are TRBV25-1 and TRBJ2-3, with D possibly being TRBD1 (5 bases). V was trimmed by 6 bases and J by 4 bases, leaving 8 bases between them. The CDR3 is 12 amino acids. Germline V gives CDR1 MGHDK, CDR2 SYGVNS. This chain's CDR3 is CASRETADTQYF. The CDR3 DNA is TGTGCCAGCAGGGAGACAGCAGATACGCAGTATTTT.

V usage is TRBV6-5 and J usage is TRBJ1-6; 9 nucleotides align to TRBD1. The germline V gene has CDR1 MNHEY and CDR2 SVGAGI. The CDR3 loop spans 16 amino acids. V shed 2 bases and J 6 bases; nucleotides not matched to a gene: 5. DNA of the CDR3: TGTGCCAGCAGTTACGGGGGGACAGGGATTAATTCACCCCTCCACTTT. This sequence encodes CASSYGGTGINSPLHF.

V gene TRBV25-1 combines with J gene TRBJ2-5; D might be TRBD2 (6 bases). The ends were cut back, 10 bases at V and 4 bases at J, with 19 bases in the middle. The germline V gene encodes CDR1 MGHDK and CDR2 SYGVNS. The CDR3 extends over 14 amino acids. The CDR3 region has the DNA TGTGCCACCGTATTCGGGGGTAGGGGAGAGACCCAGTACTTC. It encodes CATVFGGRGETQYF.

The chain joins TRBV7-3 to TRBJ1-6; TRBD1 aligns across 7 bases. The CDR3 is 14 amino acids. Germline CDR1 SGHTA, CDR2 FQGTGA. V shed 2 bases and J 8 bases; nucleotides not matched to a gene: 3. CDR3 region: CASSLQGGDSPLHF. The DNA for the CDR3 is TGTGCCAGCAGCTTACAGGGGGGCGATTCACCCCTCCACTTT.

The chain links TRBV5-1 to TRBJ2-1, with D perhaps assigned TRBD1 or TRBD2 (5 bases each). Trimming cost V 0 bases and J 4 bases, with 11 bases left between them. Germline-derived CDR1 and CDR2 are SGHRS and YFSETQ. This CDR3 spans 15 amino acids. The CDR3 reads CASSLGGSRYNEQFF. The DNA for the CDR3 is TGCGCCAGCAGCTTGGGGGGGAGCAGGTACAATGAGCAGTTCTTC.

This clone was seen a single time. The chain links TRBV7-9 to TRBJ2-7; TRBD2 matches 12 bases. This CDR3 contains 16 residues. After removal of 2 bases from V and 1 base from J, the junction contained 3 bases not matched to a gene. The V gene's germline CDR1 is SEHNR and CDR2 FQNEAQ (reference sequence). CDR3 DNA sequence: TGTGCCAGCAGCTTATCCGGACTAGCGGGGTCCTACGAGCAGTACTTC. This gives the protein CASSLSGLAGSYEQYF.

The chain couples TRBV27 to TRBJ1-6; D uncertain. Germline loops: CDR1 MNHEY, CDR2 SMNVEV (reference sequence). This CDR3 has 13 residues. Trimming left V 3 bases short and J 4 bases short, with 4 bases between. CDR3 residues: CASSFRYNSPLHF. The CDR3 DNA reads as TGTGCCAGCAGTTTTCGGTATAATTCACCCCTCCACTTT.

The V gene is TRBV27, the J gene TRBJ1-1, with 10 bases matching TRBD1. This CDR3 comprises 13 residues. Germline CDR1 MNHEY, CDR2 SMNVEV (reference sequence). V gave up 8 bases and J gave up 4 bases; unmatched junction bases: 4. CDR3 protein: CASGGQGFTEAFF. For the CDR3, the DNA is TGTGCCAGCGGGGGACAGGGGTTCACTGAAGCTTTCTTT.

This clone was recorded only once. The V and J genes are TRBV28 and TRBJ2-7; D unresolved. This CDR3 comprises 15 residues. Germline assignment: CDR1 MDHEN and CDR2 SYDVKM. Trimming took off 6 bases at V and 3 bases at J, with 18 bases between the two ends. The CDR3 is CASSLLPGNRYEQYF. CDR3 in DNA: TGTGCCAGCAGCCTACTCCCAGGAAATCGCTACGAGCAGTACTTC.

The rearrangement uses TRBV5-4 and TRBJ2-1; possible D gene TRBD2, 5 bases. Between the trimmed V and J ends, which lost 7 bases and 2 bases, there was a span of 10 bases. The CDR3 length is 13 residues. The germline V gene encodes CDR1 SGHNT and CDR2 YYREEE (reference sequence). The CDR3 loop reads CASGDSAYNEQFF. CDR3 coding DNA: TGTGCCAGCGGGGATAGCGCCTACAATGAGCAGTTCTTC.

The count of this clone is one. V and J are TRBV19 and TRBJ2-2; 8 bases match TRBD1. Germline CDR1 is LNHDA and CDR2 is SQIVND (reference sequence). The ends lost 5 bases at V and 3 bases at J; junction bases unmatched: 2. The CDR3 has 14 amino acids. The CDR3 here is CASSSGQDTGELFF. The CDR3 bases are TGTGCCAGTAGTTCGGGACAGGACACCGGGGAGCTGTTTTTT.

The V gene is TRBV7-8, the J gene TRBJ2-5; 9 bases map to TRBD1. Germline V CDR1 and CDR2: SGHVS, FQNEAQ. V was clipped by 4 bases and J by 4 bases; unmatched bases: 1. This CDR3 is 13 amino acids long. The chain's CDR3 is CASSSGQGETQYF. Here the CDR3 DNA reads TGTGCCAGCAGCTCGGGACAGGGAGAGACCCAGTACTTC.

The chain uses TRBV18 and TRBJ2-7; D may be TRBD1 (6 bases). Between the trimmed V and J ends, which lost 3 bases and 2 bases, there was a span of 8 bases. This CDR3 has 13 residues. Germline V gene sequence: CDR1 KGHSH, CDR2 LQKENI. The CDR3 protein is CASSPGDTYEQYF. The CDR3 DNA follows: TGTGCCAGCTCACCTGGGGACACCTACGAGCAGTACTTC.

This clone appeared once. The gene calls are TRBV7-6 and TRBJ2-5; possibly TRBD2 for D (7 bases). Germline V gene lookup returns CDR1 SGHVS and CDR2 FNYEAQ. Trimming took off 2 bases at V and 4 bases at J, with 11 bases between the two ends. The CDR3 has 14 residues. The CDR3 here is CASSLLRGAETQYF. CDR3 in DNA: TGTGCCAGCAGCTTACTACGGGGGGCAGAGACCCAGTACTTC.

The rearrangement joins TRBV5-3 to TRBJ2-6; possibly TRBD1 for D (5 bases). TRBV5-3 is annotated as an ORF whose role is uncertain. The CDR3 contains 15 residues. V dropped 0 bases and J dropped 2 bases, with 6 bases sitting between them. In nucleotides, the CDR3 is TGTGCCAGAAGCTTGGAGGGGACTGGGGCCAACGTCCTGACTTTC. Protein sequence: CARSLEGTGANVLTF.

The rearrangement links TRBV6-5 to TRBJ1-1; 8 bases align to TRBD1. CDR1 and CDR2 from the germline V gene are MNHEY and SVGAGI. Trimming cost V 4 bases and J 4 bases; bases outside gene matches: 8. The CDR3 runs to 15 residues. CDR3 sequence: CASSSRPDRVTEAFF. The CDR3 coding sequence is TGTGCCAGCAGTTCCAGACCGGACAGGGTCACTGAAGCTTTCTTT.